A single sample gave rise to the 32 T cell receptor beta chains below, sequenced in a study of T-cell reconstitution after alpha-beta-depleted transplantation in children. Unique molecular identifiers were used to barcode this TCRbeta library. TCRdb re-called the PCR reads with MiXCR, one entry per CDR3 protein. The sample comprises about 350,000 distinct CDR3 sequences, 15% to 20% of which are singletons, and about 41% rests with the top ten. Sequences were derived from PBMCs, mostly from graft donor cells, sampled 360 days after TCRalphabeta/CD19-depleted stem cell transplant. Receptor source: a male patient between 2 and 15 years old who had a stem cell transplant for acute lymphoblastic leukemia, so the T cells may come from the graft donor.

This chain uses TRBV6-5 with TRBJ2-5; 10 bases match TRBD2. V lost 6 bases to trimming and J lost 0 bases; unmatched junction nucleotides: 4. CDR1 MNHEY and CDR2 SVGAGI come from the germline V gene. This CDR3 has 15 residues. The DNA for the CDR3 is TGTGCCAGCAGCTTAGCGGGAGGAAACCAAGAGACCCAGTACTTC. Residues: CASSLAGGNQETQYF.

This clonotype was found many times. The chain carries TRBV4-2 and TRBJ2-5; no firm D call. V was cut by 1 base and J by 1 base, with 7 bases left in between. This CDR3 spans 14 amino acids. Germline loops: CDR1 LGHNA, CDR2 YNFKEQ. The CDR3 DNA reads as TGTGCCAGCAGCCAAGGAAACAGCCAAGAGACCCAGTACTTC. Encoded protein: CASSQGNSQETQYF.

This chain connects TRBV10-3 to TRBJ2-5; D gene ambiguous. The V end was cut by 3 bases, the J end by 1 base, with 6 bases between. The CDR3 extends over 13 amino acids. CDR1 and CDR2 (germline): ENHRY, SYGVKD. The CDR3 bases are TGTGCCATCAGTGACAGCTCCCAAGAGACCCAGTACTTC. Protein product: CAISDSSQETQYF.

This chain connects TRBV20-1 to TRBJ2-7, with 7 bases lining up with TRBD1. CDR3 length: 15 amino acids. The trim removed 2 bases at V and 4 bases at J, leaving 11 bases unmatched. Germline CDR1 and CDR2: DFQATT and SNEGSKA (reference sequence). CDR3 DNA sequence: TGCAGTGCTAGATACCCGGGACAGAGCTTTTACGAGCAGTACTTC. It translates to CSARYPGQSFYEQYF.

CDR3 DNA sequence: TGCGCCAGCAGCCAGGGGACTAGCGGGAGCGTCGGAAGCAATGAGCAGTTCTTC. Protein sequence: CASSQGTSGSVGSNEQFF. V is TRBV4-3 and J is TRBJ2-1, with 14 bases aligning to TRBD2. The CDR3 length is 18 residues. CDR1 is LGHNA, CDR2 YSLEER, per germline. V trimming: 3 bases; J trimming: 6 bases; junction bases outside the gene matches: 10.

Concerning this clonotype itself: Lacking the conserved final phenylalanine or tryptophan, this CDR3 likely reflects a read error. V is TRBV12-5 and J is TRBJ1-1; D uncertain. The CDR3 runs to 15 residues. V lost 0 bases and J lost 3, with 11 bases in between. Looked up from germline, CDR1 is LGHNT and CDR2 is FRNRAP. The CDR3 DNA reads TGTGCTAGTGGTTTGGTACTGGGGAGGCACACTGAAGCTTTCTGT. This gives the protein CASGLVLGRHTEAFC.

This clonotype was counted a few times. The chain couples TRBV10-3 to TRBJ2-3; 7 bases agree with TRBD1. The CDR3 sequence is 13 residues long. From germline, CDR1 is ENHRY and CDR2 SYGVKD. Trimming removed 10 bases from V and 2 bases from J; junction bases left unmatched: 6. CDR3 coding DNA: TGTGCCACCAGACAGGGTCCCACAGATACGCAGTATTTT. Amino acid sequence: CATRQGPTDTQYF.

This sequence joins TRBV12-3 or TRBV12-4 and TRBJ2-7, with D unclear. The V gene lost 5 bases and the J gene lost 3 bases, with 11 bases spanning the gap. CDR3 length: 13 residues. This chain's CDR3 is CASSEARYYEQYF. DNA for the CDR3: TGTGCCAGCAGTGAGGCCAGGTACTACGAGCAGTACTTC.

This clonotype was found many times. The chain combines TRBV10-3 with TRBJ2-1, with 8 positions matching TRBD2. The V gene end was trimmed by 8 bases and the J gene end by 5 bases; junction bases not matched to a gene: 8. CDR3 size: 14 residues. The germline V gene encodes CDR1 ENHRY and CDR2 SYGVKD. This CDR3 reads CAISRPGGDNEQFF. For the CDR3, the DNA is TGTGCCATCTCCCGGCCGGGAGGGGACAATGAGCAGTTCTTC.

The table lists this clonotype with many counts. This chain connects TRBV4-1 to TRBJ2-7; possible D gene TRBD2, 5 bases. The germline V gene has CDR1 MGHRA and CDR2 YSYEKL. The CDR3 runs to 15 residues. V lost 1 base, J lost 0 bases, and 10 bases lay in between. The CDR3 sequence: CASSQGPSYSYEQYF. The CDR3 DNA is TGCGCCAGCAGCCAAGGGCCTAGCTACTCCTACGAGCAGTACTTC.

Turning to this clonotype: Its ends do not fully match the called genes, so a read error is possible. The CDR3 DNA reads as TGTGCCAGCAGCCCCGTCTTAGTAGCGGTCCAGGACTTC. Amino acids: CASSPVLVAVQDF. The chain has TRBV28 and TRBJ2-7; the D gene is possibly TRBD2 (6 bases). The germline V gene encodes CDR1 MDHEN and CDR2 SYDVKM. CDR3 size: 13 residues.

The table lists this clonotype with many counts. The V and J genes are TRBV29-1 and TRBJ2-5, with TRBD2 matching 10 bases. The CDR3 is 14 residues long. The V gene's germline CDR1 is SQVTM and CDR2 ANQGSEA. Trimming at V came to 4 bases and at J to 5 bases, leaving 7 bases not matched to a gene. CDR3 sequence reads: CSVVLAGLGETQYF. Written as DNA, the CDR3 is TGCAGCGTTGTACTAGCGGGACTAGGGGAGACCCAGTACTTC.

This clonotype was seen only a few times. The V call is TRBV14, the J call TRBJ2-3; 11 nucleotides agree with TRBD2. Germline V lookup: CDR1 SGHDN, CDR2 FVKESK. CDR3 length: 15 amino acids. J gave up 2 bases and V 5 bases, and 3 bases lay outside the gene matches. CDR3 region: CASSTLAGVTDTQYF. In DNA, the CDR3 is TGTGCCAGCAGCACACTAGCGGGAGTCACAGATACGCAGTATTTT.

This clonotype has only a few counts. The rearrangement joins TRBV12-3 or TRBV12-4 to TRBJ2-7; D unresolved. This CDR3 is 16 amino acids long. Deletions cut 6 bases from V and 5 bases from J, with 23 bases between. CDR3 amino acids: CASRSFLSAPQDEQYF. In DNA, the CDR3 is TGTGCCAGCAGGTCCTTTTTAAGCGCACCTCAGGACGAGCAGTACTTC.

The V and J genes are TRBV2 and TRBJ1-2; 7 nucleotides align to TRBD1. The CDR3 is 14 residues long. Per the germline V gene, CDR1 is SNHLY and CDR2 is FYNNEI. The ends lost 6 bases at V and 2 bases at J; junction bases unmatched: 6. CDR3 in DNA: TGTGCCAGCAGGGATTTGACAGGGAACTATGGCTACACCTTC. Translating gives CASRDLTGNYGYTF.

The chain recombines TRBV12-3 or TRBV12-4 with TRBJ1-1; D not certain. The V end lost 7 bases, the J end lost 6 bases, and 18 bases lay between the germline ends. The CDR3 runs to 14 residues. The CDR3 DNA is TGTGCCAGCACCTCACGCCCAACAACCCCTGAAGCTTTCTTT. Protein product: CASTSRPTTPEAFF.

This clonotype turned up a few times. The chain recombines TRBV20-1 with TRBJ2-7, with TRBD1 matching 9 bases. V gave up 2 bases and J gave up 0 bases; unmatched junction bases: 5. The germline V gene has CDR1 DFQATT and CDR2 SNEGSKA (reference sequence). The CDR3 has 15 residues. The CDR3: CSARSGTGSSYEQYF. The CDR3 region has the DNA TGCAGTGCTAGATCCGGGACAGGGAGCTCCTACGAGCAGTACTTC.

This rearrangement joins TRBV6-1 to TRBJ2-1; D not certain. Between the trimmed V and J ends, which lost 3 bases and 4 bases, there was a span of 7 bases. Germline V gives CDR1 MNHNS, CDR2 SASEGT. This CDR3 has 13 residues. The CDR3 loop is CASSENGYNEQFF. CDR3 bases: TGTGCCAGCAGTGAGAACGGTTACAATGAGCAGTTCTTC.

The chain recombines TRBV4-2 with TRBJ2-2; D remains ambiguous. Germline-derived CDR1 and CDR2 are LGHNA and YNFKEQ. CDR3 length: 14 residues. Trimming stripped 5 bases from V and 6 bases from J, with 13 bases between. CDR3 amino acids: CASSDWVGSGELFF. The CDR3 nucleotides are TGTGCCAGCAGCGACTGGGTGGGTTCCGGGGAGCTGTTTTTT.

This CDR3 reads CASTTLGQANQPQHF. CDR3 nucleotides: TGTGCCAGCACCACCCTGGGACAGGCGAATCAGCCCCAGCATTTT. The rearrangement uses TRBV28 and TRBJ1-5; 8 bases fit TRBD1. V shed 7 bases, J shed 4 bases, and the junction held 9 bases outside the gene matches. The CDR3 loop spans 15 amino acids. The germline V gene encodes CDR1 MDHEN and CDR2 SYDVKM.

This clonotype has just a few counts. The J gene is TRBJ1-6, the V gene TRBV29-1; D gene uncertain. The germline V gene encodes CDR1 SQVTM and CDR2 ANQGSEA. This CDR3 comprises 13 residues. V was trimmed by 5 bases and J by 5 bases, leaving 10 bases between them. In DNA, the CDR3 is TGCAGCGTTCTGTTGGGAAATAATTCACCCCTCCACTTT. As protein: CSVLLGNNSPLHF.

This clonotype was observed a handful of times. The chain is built from TRBV30 and TRBJ2-2; 9 nucleotides agree with TRBD2. CDR3 length equals 17 residues. From germline, CDR1 is GTSNPN and CDR2 SVGIG (reference sequence). V was clipped by 2 bases and J by 4 bases; unmatched bases: 11. The CDR3 is CAWSRPVGGRVTGELFF. The CDR3 DNA follows: TGTGCCTGGAGTCGCCCCGTTGGCGGGAGGGTCACCGGGGAGCTGTTTTTT.

This clonotype showed up many times. V gene TRBV12-3 or TRBV12-4 combines with J gene TRBJ2-7; D call uncertain. The CDR3 contains 14 residues. V was cut by 3 bases and J by 0 bases, with 9 bases left in between. CDR3 region: CASSFRVSSYEQYF. The DNA for the CDR3 is TGTGCCAGCAGTTTTAGGGTGAGCTCCTACGAGCAGTACTTC.

This clonotype has just a few counts. The chain recombines TRBV12-3 or TRBV12-4 with TRBJ2-5; 11 nucleotides align to TRBD2. The V gene end was trimmed by 6 bases and the J gene end by 9 bases; junction bases not matched to a gene: 6. This CDR3 is 13 amino acids long. The CDR3 sequence is CASSPSGRRSQYF. Here the CDR3 DNA reads TGTGCCAGCAGCCCTAGCGGGAGGAGGTCCCAGTACTTC.

The chain links TRBV2 to TRBJ1-2, with a tentative D call TRBD1 (6 bases). This CDR3 region has 15 residues. CDR1 is SNHLY, CDR2 FYNNEI, per germline. The V and J ends lost 6 bases and 4 bases respectively, with 18 bases between them. The CDR3 region is CASRPGTSASYGYTF. CDR3 nucleotide sequence: TGTGCCAGCAGACCCGGGACAAGCGCATCCTATGGCTACACCTTC.

This clonotype showed up many times. The chain uses TRBV4-3 and TRBJ2-5; TRBD1 agrees at 9 bases. Germline CDR1 and CDR2: LGHNA and YSLEER. Trimming at V came to 0 bases and at J to 5 bases, leaving 4 bases not matched to a gene. The CDR3 is made up of 15 amino acids. The CDR3 region has the DNA TGCGCCAGCAGCCAAGATCGGACAGGGGAGGAGACCCAGTACTTC. Translating gives CASSQDRTGEETQYF.

This rearrangement joins TRBV12-3 or TRBV12-4 to TRBJ1-3, with D tentatively TRBD1 (5 bases). Trimming removed 6 bases from V and 0 bases from J, with 15 bases in between. The CDR3 is made up of 16 amino acids. CDR3 loop: CASRRAGTNSGNTIYF. CDR3 coding DNA: TGTGCCAGCAGGAGAGCCGGGACCAACTCTGGAAACACCATATATTTT.

The chain couples TRBV12-3 or TRBV12-4 to TRBJ2-7, with TRBD2 matching 8 bases. The V and J ends lost 3 bases and 2 bases, in that order; junction bases with no gene match: 6. This CDR3 is built from 15 residues. CDR3 region: CASSFAAGEAYEQYF. In nucleotides, the CDR3 is TGTGCCAGCAGTTTTGCAGCGGGAGAGGCCTACGAGCAGTACTTC.

A few counts support this clonotype. This chain uses TRBV4-1 with TRBJ1-5, with 10 bases identical to TRBD1. Germline V gene lookup returns CDR1 MGHRA and CDR2 YSYEKL. The V segment lost 3 bases and the J segment 6 bases; nucleotides outside the gene matches: 2. The CDR3 loop spans 14 amino acids. CDR3 sequence: CASSQGQGSQPQHF. CDR3 nucleotides: TGCGCCAGCAGCCAGGGACAGGGGTCTCAGCCCCAGCATTTT.

This clonotype was picked up a small number of times. The rearrangement links TRBV12-3 or TRBV12-4 to TRBJ1-6; TRBD1 matches at 7 bases. The CDR3 has 14 amino acids. Trimming took 6 bases from V and 7 from J; bases not matched to a gene: 6. CDR3 DNA: TGTGCCAGCAGCCCACAGGGGCCAAATTCACCCCTCCACTTT. It yields the protein CASSPQGPNSPLHF.

The CDR3 spells CASSRGQRDTDTQYF. Here the CDR3 DNA reads TGCGCCAGCAGCCGGGGACAGCGGGACACAGATACGCAGTATTTT. This rearrangement joins TRBV5-1 to TRBJ2-3; the D gene could be TRBD1 or TRBD2 (7 bases each). The germline CDR1 and CDR2 sequences are SGHRS and YFSETQ. V lost 4 bases and J 2 bases, leaving 14 bases between the germline ends. The length of the CDR3 is 15 residues.

In the case of this clonotype: This may arise from a read error, as a much more abundant clone is one base away. The chain carries TRBV5-1 and TRBJ2-1; D perhaps matches TRBD1 (5 bases). The length of the CDR3 is 13 residues. V was clipped by 4 bases and J by 12 bases, with 17 bases between them. Per the germline V gene, CDR1 is SGHRS and CDR2 is YFSETQ. The CDR3 DNA is TGCGCCAGCAGCACAGGTTCGCCGAGTGGGCAGTTCTTC. It codes for CASSTGSPSGQFF.